This passage covers 5 T cell receptor beta chains from one sample sequenced in a study of tumor-infiltrating lymphocytes in primary liver carcinoma. Using a constant-region primer together with ProtoScript II reverse transcriptase, TCR beta cDNA was made from approximately 500 ng of total RNA. What produced the TCR beta libraries was three nested multiplex PCR rounds using slightly modified ARM-PCR. The first two PCR rounds, around 11 cycles each, used TRBV1-TRBV30 forward primers and a C-beta reverse primer. TCRdb processed the multiplex PCR reads anew with MiXCR; each CDR3 protein has one entry. The sample yields around 330,000 distinct CDR3 sequences, around three fifths seen once. The researchers obtained blood RNA from unsorted whole blood and also extracted germline DNA. Material: peripheral blood. These receptors all come from a man aged 40-49 years with primary liver carcinoma and hepatitis B virus infection.

Worth noting for this clonotype: A much larger clone differs by one base, so this may be a read error. The chain recombines TRBV10-2 with TRBJ2-2; D perhaps matches TRBD2 (6 bases). The CDR3 is 11 amino acids. Germline CDR1 WSHSY, CDR2 SAAADI. The CDR3 DNA reads TGCGCCAGCAGTTACATCGGGGGGCTGTTTTTT. Encoded protein: CASSYIGGLFF.

This chain uses TRBV30 with TRBJ2-2, with D maybe TRBD2 (7 bases). Germline V gives CDR1 GTSNPN, CDR2 SVGIG (reference sequence). Between the trimmed V and J ends, which lost 2 bases and 9 bases, there was a span of 10 bases. The CDR3 covers 12 residues. The CDR3 DNA follows: TGTGCCTGGAGTTGGGGGGGCAGGGAGCTGTTTTTT. Translated: CAWSWGGRELFF.

Worth noting for this clonotype: The junction departs from germline at one end; a sequencing error may be responsible. The J gene is TRBJ2-2, the V gene TRBV6-5; 10 bases match TRBD1. There are 18 residues in the CDR3. Germline assignment: CDR1 MNHEY and CDR2 SVGAGI. The CDR3, as DNA: TGTGCCAGCAGGAAGGGACAGGGGTATGGGTTGAACACCGGGGGGCTGTTTTTT. Encoded protein: CASRKGQGYGLNTGGLFF.

To note about this clonotype: Compared with germline, one end of the junction differs, possibly owing to a read error. This chain uses TRBV4-1 with TRBJ1-1, with D maybe TRBD1 (5 bases). Germline V gene lookup returns CDR1 MGHRA and CDR2 YSYEKL. This CDR3 is 14 amino acids long. CDR3 sequence (DNA): TGCGCCAACAGCCACCCGACGGGGGACACTGAAGCTTTCTTT. It translates to CANSHPTGDTEAFF.

This chain links TRBV12-3 or TRBV12-4 with TRBJ2-7; D is unclear. The CDR3 length is 15 residues. V shed 5 bases and J shed 5 bases, with 19 bases lying between them. CDR3 DNA: TGTGCCAGCAGTACGGATAGGGTCTTAGTCCACGAGCAGTACTTC. It yields the protein CASSTDRVLVHEQYF.